The clone carrying this T cell receptor (beta chain) was detected once. Antigen specificity is unknown. This entry belongs to a study of vaccination and CD4 T cells after COVID-19. Study background: Every culture used as a control got a CEFX pool, an HIV-1 Nef pool, or no peptide.

This sample's treatment: roughly 10-day PBMC culture with coronavirus spike peptide pools or control peptides (ViraFEST assay). TCR sequencing followed the expansion of antigen-specific T cells with peptide pools in ViraFEST. It was with 8.5 to 10 IU/ml IL-2 and roughly 9.5 ug/ml peptide pools that roughly 2 million PBMCs per well were cultured. The Oncomine TCR Beta short-read assay sequenced DNA from cultured CD4+ T cells. Each CDR3 protein gets one entry after TCRdb re-called the PCR reads with MiXCR. The table has about 15,000 distinct CDR3 sequences, 55% to 75% seen once. This clonotype originated in a human donor who had recovered from COVID-19. The specimen was CD4+ T cells from blood, cultured in vitro.

The CDR3 coding sequence is TGTGCCAGCAGCAGACGGACAGGCGTGAACACTGAAGCTTTCTTT. Protein: CASSRRTGVNTEAFF. The chain is built from TRBV7-9 and TRBJ1-1, with 7 bases identical to TRBD1. The CDR3 totals 15 residues. CDR1 and CDR2 (germline): SEHNR, FQNEAQ (reference sequence). Trimming took 5 bases from V and 0 from J; bases not matched to a gene: 6.